This T cell receptor (beta chain) was recorded in a study of blood T cell repertoires in COVID-19. Study information: Spain, Italy and the United States supplied samples that represented acute and convalescent COVID-19. T cells, B-cell-depleted T cells, or PBMCs provided the cDNA or gDNA that served as material.

There are 15 residues in the CDR3. With V trimmed by 5 bases and J by 5 bases, 11 bases remained unmatched. Germline assignment: CDR1 MNHEY and CDR2 SVGAGI. TCRdb keeps only in-frame clones here, not all; method: immunoSEQ multiplex PCR. The sample shows more than 25,000 clones, approximately 92% of them seen only once. This TCR derives from a man older than 75 with acute or convalescent COVID-19. The sample taken for sequencing was peripheral blood. V and J are TRBV6-5 and TRBJ1-2, with 7 bases matching TRBD1. The CDR3 coding sequence is TGTGCCAGCAGTCCCCGGGACAGATCTTTTTATGGCTACACCTTC. Protein: CASSPRDRSFYGYTF.